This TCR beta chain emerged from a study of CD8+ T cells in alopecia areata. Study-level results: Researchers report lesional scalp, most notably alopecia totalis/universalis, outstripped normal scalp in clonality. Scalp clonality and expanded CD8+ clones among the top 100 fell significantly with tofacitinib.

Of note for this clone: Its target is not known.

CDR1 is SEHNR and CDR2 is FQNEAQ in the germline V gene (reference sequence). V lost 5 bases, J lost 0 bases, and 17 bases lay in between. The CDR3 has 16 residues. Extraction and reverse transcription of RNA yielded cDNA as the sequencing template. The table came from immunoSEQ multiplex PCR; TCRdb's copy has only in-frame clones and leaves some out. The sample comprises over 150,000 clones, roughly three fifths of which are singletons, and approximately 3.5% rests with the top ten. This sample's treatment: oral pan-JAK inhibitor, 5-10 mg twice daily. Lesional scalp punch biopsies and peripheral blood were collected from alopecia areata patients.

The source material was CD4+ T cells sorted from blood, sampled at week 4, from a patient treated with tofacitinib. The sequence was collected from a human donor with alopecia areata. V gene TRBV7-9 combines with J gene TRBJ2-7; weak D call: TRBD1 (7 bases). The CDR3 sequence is CASSGGNRGRSYEQYF. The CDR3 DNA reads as TGTGCCAGCAGCGGGGGGAACAGGGGTCGCTCCTACGAGCAGTACTTC.